The rows below give T cell receptor beta chains drawn from one sample of a study of neurological immune-mediated disorders. A single record per CDR3 protein comes from TCRdb applying MiXCR to the 5' RACE reads. The sample lists tens of thousands of distinct CDR3 sequences, approximately 10% seen once, with approximately 10% in the top ten. Sequences were obtained from PBMCs. These TCRs come from a man aged 25 to 45 in good health. Each CDR3 is given with its conserved first and last residue. The D gene is left open where the match is weak. Clone size is stated in some rows and not others, as once, few, many or a class when expanded.

CDR3: CASSLVAGVDDTQYF
DNA: TGTGCCAGCAGCTTAGTTGCGGGAGTTGACGATACGCAGTATTTT
V: TRBV7-2
D: TRBD2
J: TRBJ2-3
size: many

CDR3: CATSDLRGLAGGPRDTQYF
DNA: TGTGCCACCAGTGATTTGAGGGGACTAGCGGGAGGGCCCAGAGATACGCAGTATTTT
V: TRBV24-1
D: TRBD2
J: TRBJ2-3
size: many

CDR3: CASSQEASFEAFF
DNA: TGTGCCAGCAGCCAAGAAGCAAGCTTTGAAGCTTTCTTT
V: TRBV14
D: .
J: TRBJ1-1
size: many

CDR3: CATSRTGRTGELFF
DNA: TGCGCCACCAGTCGGACAGGGCGAACCGGGGAGCTGTTTTTT
V: TRBV10-1
D: TRBD1
J: TRBJ2-2
size: few

CDR3: CSASLRPGTYEQYF
DNA: TGCAGTGCTAGTCTTAGGCCAGGGACCTACGAGCAGTACTTC
V: TRBV20-1
D: .
J: TRBJ2-7
size: many

CDR3: CASSLLTGNTGELFF
DNA: TGCGCCAGCAGCTTGTTGACAGGAAACACCGGGGAGCTGTTTTTT
V: TRBV5-1
D: .
J: TRBJ2-2
size: many

CDR3: CASSPDAGYQETQYF
DNA: TGCGCCAGCAGCCCGGACGCTGGGTACCAAGAGACCCAGTACTTC
V: TRBV5-1
D: .
J: TRBJ2-5
size: many

CDR3: CASSSAVTYEQYF
DNA: TGTGCCAGCAGTTCGGCCGTTACCTACGAGCAGTACTTC
V: TRBV27
D: .
J: TRBJ2-7
size: few

CDR3: CATSRGNLHNEQFF
DNA: TGTGCCACCAGCAGAGGCAACCTGCACAATGAGCAGTTCTTC
V: TRBV15
D: .
J: TRBJ2-1
size: many

CDR3: CASSLGPGQAQF
DNA: TGTGCCAGCAGTTTAGGGCCGGGACAGGCTCAATTC
V: TRBV28
D: TRBD1
J: TRBJ2-7
size: many

CDR3: CASSPGAASNYGYTF
DNA: TGTGCCAGCAGTCCCGGGGCGGCTTCTAACTATGGCTACACCTTC
V: TRBV28
D: .
J: TRBJ1-2
size: many

CDR3: CASSPMRDSFGNEQFF
DNA: TGTGCCAGCAGCCCTATGAGAGACAGCTTTGGAAATGAGCAGTTCTTC
V: TRBV7-3
D: .
J: TRBJ2-1
size: few

CDR3: CASSQPGSNQPQHF
DNA: TGTGCCAGCAGTCAACCCGGGTCCAATCAGCCCCAGCATTTT
V: TRBV27
D: .
J: TRBJ1-5
size: many

CDR3: CSAAGTGGDEKLFF
DNA: TGCAGTGCGGCCGGGACAGGGGGAGATGAAAAACTGTTTTTT
V: TRBV20-1
D: TRBD1
J: TRBJ1-4
size: many

CDR3: CASRLVDTQYF
DNA: TGTGCCAGCAGATTAGTCGATACGCAGTATTTT
V: TRBV7-9
D: .
J: TRBJ2-3
size: many

CDR3: CASSPGGGDTQYF
DNA: TGTGCCAGCAGTCCCGGGGGTGGCGATACGCAGTATTTT
V: TRBV28
D: .
J: TRBJ2-3
size: many

CDR3: CASTQPEAETQYF
DNA: TGCGCCAGCACCCAACCCGAGGCGGAGACCCAGTACTTC
V: TRBV5-1
D: .
J: TRBJ2-5
size: many

CDR3: CASSLLGGFGAAFF
DNA: TGTGCCAGCAGTTTACTTGGGGGATTCGGCGCAGCTTTCTTT
V: TRBV27
D: .
J: TRBJ1-1
size: many

CDR3: CASSLAGGARVGYTF
DNA: TGTGCCAGCAGTTTAGCAGGGGGCGCCCGCGTTGGCTACACCTTC
V: TRBV28
D: TRBD1
J: TRBJ1-2
size: many

CDR3: CASSLFWTGRDYGYTF
DNA: TGTGCCAGCAGTTTATTCTGGACAGGGAGGGACTATGGCTACACCTTC
V: TRBV27
D: TRBD1
J: TRBJ1-2
size: many

CDR3: CASSLWQEYNSPLHF
DNA: TGTGCCAGCAGCTTATGGCAGGAATATAATTCACCCCTCCACTTT
V: TRBV11-2
D: .
J: TRBJ1-6
size: many

CDR3: CSARDGRKFSYGYTF
DNA: TGCAGTGCTAGAGATGGTCGAAAGTTCTCTTATGGCTACACCTTC
V: TRBV20-1
D: .
J: TRBJ1-2
size: many

CDR3: CSARENRGSYNEQFF
DNA: TGCAGTGCTAGAGAAAACAGGGGATCGTACAATGAGCAGTTCTTC
V: TRBV20-1
D: TRBD1
J: TRBJ2-1
size: many

CDR3: CASSLSGYEQYF
DNA: TGCGCCAGCAGCTTGTCAGGGTACGAGCAGTACTTC
V: TRBV5-1
D: .
J: TRBJ2-7
size: many

CDR3: CASRKGQGATGELFF
DNA: TGTGCCAGCAGGAAGGGACAGGGTGCCACCGGGGAGCTGTTTTTT
V: TRBV12-3/TRBV12-4
D: TRBD1
J: TRBJ2-2
size: .

CDR3: CASGTGTASQHF
DNA: TGTGCCAGCGGGACAGGGACTGCGTCCCAGCATTTT
V: TRBV7-9
D: TRBD1
J: TRBJ1-5
size: many

CDR3: CCAITSGRAAYEQYF
DNA: TGCTGTGCTATTACTAGCGGGAGGGCAGCCTACGAGCAGTACTTC
V: TRBV20-1
D: TRBD2
J: TRBJ2-7
size: .

CDR3: CASTPTTGSYEQYF
DNA: TGTGCCAGCACACCTACGACGGGATCCTACGAGCAGTACTTC
V: TRBV7-2
D: .
J: TRBJ2-7
size: .

CDR3: CVSSPSVGLLNTGELFF
DNA: TGTGTCAGCAGCCCCTCCGTGGGTCTATTAAACACCGGGGAGCTGTTTTTT
V: TRBV5-5
D: .
J: TRBJ2-2
size: .

CDR3: CSARVGLATGELFF
DNA: TGCAGTGCTAGAGTGGGACTAGCTACCGGGGAGCTGTTTTTT
V: TRBV20-1
D: TRBD2
J: TRBJ2-2
size: many

CDR3: CASSASTGTDTQYF
DNA: TGTGCCAGCAGCGCCTCGACAGGCACAGATACGCAGTATTTT
V: TRBV6-2/TRBV6-3
D: .
J: TRBJ2-3
size: many

CDR3: CASSHLDGRIQNIQYF
DNA: TGTGCCAGCAGCCACTTGGATGGGAGGATCCAAAACATTCAGTACTTC
V: TRBV5-5
D: .
J: TRBJ2-4
size: many

CDR3: CSVESTGVGDTEAFF
DNA: TGCAGCGTTGAGTCGACAGGTGTTGGAGACACTGAAGCTTTCTTT
V: TRBV29-1
D: .
J: TRBJ1-1
size: many

CDR3: CASSDPPGADTQYF
DNA: TGTGCCAGCAGTGATCCCCCAGGGGCAGATACGCAGTATTTT
V: TRBV25-1
D: .
J: TRBJ2-3
size: .

CDR3: CATAGQGNYGYTF
DNA: TGTGCCACAGCAGGACAGGGAAACTATGGCTACACCTTC
V: TRBV12-3/TRBV12-4
D: TRBD1
J: TRBJ1-2
size: many

CDR3: CASSSGGSGSPTDTQYF
DNA: TGTGCCAGCAGCTCTGGGGGTAGCGGGAGCCCCACAGATACGCAGTATTTT
V: TRBV7-8
D: TRBD2
J: TRBJ2-3
size: few

CDR3: CASSPGLGGTDTQYF
DNA: TGTGCCAGCAGTCCGGGACTAGGTGGGACAGATACGCAGTATTTT
V: TRBV28
D: TRBD2
J: TRBJ2-3
size: many

CDR3: CASRPRDSSNEQFF
DNA: TGCGCCAGCCGTCCCCGGGACTCCAGCAATGAGCAGTTCTTC
V: TRBV5-1
D: .
J: TRBJ2-1
size: many

CDR3: CASSPTGVNEQFF
DNA: TGTGCCAGCAGCCCGACAGGGGTCAATGAGCAGTTCTTC
V: TRBV3-1
D: TRBD1
J: TRBJ2-1
size: many

CDR3: CASSSSGALNEKLFF
DNA: TGTGCCAGCAGCTCCTCCGGGGCTTTGAATGAAAAACTGTTTTTT
V: TRBV7-6
D: .
J: TRBJ1-4
size: many

CDR3: CASSSGTASSYEQYF
DNA: TGTGCCAGCTCCTCCGGGACGGCGAGCTCCTACGAGCAGTACTTC
V: TRBV18
D: .
J: TRBJ2-7
size: many

CDR3: CSANDRGGGNQPQHF
DNA: TGCAGTGCTAACGACAGGGGGGGAGGCAATCAGCCCCAGCATTTT
V: TRBV20-1
D: TRBD1
J: TRBJ1-5
size: many

CDR3: CATSDSGTGAPRPYEQYF
DNA: TGTGCCACCAGTGACTCCGGGACAGGGGCCCCACGTCCCTACGAGCAGTACTTC
V: TRBV24-1
D: TRBD1
J: TRBJ2-7
size: .

CDR3: CASSYSVGDGYEQYF
DNA: TGTGCCAGCAGTTACTCGGTAGGGGATGGCTACGAGCAGTACTTC
V: TRBV6-2/TRBV6-3
D: .
J: TRBJ2-7
size: many

CDR3: CSVEETSGETQYF
DNA: TGCAGCGTTGAAGAAACTAGCGGAGAGACCCAGTACTTC
V: TRBV29-1
D: TRBD2
J: TRBJ2-5
size: many

CDR3: CASAGTGCFNIQYF
DNA: TGTGCCAGCGCCGGGACAGGGTGTTTTAACATTCAGTACTTC
V: TRBV6-2/TRBV6-3
D: TRBD1
J: TRBJ2-4
size: .

CDR3: CASSDRGFGTDTQYF
DNA: TGTGCCAGCAGTGACAGGGGCTTTGGCACAGATACGCAGTATTTT
V: TRBV28
D: TRBD1
J: TRBJ2-3
size: many

CDR3: CASSLVATSGGFQETQYF
DNA: TGCGCCAGCAGCTTGGTTGCGACTAGCGGGGGATTTCAAGAGACCCAGTACTTC
V: TRBV5-1
D: TRBD2
J: TRBJ2-5
size: .

CDR3: CATKGQWDSNQPQHF
DNA: TGTGCCACAAAGGGCCAGTGGGATAGCAATCAGCCCCAGCATTTT
V: TRBV27
D: .
J: TRBJ1-5
size: many

CDR3: CASSYARLAGGSQETQYF
DNA: TGTGCCAGCAGTTACGCGAGACTAGCGGGAGGTTCCCAAGAGACCCAGTACTTC
V: TRBV6-6
D: TRBD2
J: TRBJ2-5
size: many

CDR3: CASTTTGNSYNEQFF
DNA: TGTGCCAGTACTACGACAGGGAATTCCTACAATGAGCAGTTCTTC
V: TRBV19
D: TRBD1
J: TRBJ2-1
size: .

CDR3: CSVEGGGNYEQYF
DNA: TGCAGCGTTGAAGGAGGGGGCAACTACGAGCAGTACTTC
V: TRBV29-1
D: TRBD1
J: TRBJ2-7
size: many

CDR3: CASSETADTGELFF
DNA: TGTGCCAGCAGCGAGACAGCGGACACCGGGGAGCTGTTTTTT
V: TRBV12-3/TRBV12-4
D: .
J: TRBJ2-2
size: many

CDR3: CASSLDSRPNHPQHF
DNA: TGCGCCAGCAGCTTAGACAGCAGACCTAATCACCCCCAGCATTTT
V: TRBV5-1
D: .
J: TRBJ1-5
size: .